This T cell receptor (beta chain) derives from a study of cytomegalovirus exposure and HLA in healthy donors. This clone appeared a single time. Trimming took 3 bases from V and 1 from J; bases not matched to a gene: 6. CDR1 and CDR2 (germline): SGDLS, YYNGEE. The CDR3 spans 16 residues. The donors were in the approximately 120-subject validation cohort; that cohort was separate from the roughly 680-subject first cohort. Profiling relied on immunoSEQ multiplex PCR, and the TCRdb table lists in-frame clones only, not all of them. The sample includes 90,000 to 150,000 clones, 88% of them seen just once.

The receptor comes from a woman aged 18-35 years in good health and CMV-seropositive. The gene calls are TRBV9 and TRBJ2-3, with TRBD2 identical over 9 bases. Specimen: PBMCs. DNA of the CDR3: TGTGCCAGCAGCGGCCAGTTAGCGGGAGGCACAGATACGCAGTATTTT. Translation gives CASSGQLAGGTDTQYF.